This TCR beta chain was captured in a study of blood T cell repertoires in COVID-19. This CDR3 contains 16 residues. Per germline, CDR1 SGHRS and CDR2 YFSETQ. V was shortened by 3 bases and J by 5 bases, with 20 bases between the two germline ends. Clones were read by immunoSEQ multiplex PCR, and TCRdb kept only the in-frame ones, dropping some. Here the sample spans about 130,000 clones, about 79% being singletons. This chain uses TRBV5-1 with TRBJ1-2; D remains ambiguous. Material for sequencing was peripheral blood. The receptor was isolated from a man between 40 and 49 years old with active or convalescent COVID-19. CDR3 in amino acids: CASSSGTRGGNYGYTF. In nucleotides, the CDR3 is TGCGCCAGCAGCTCGGGTACGCGAGGAGGAAATTATGGCTACACCTTC.